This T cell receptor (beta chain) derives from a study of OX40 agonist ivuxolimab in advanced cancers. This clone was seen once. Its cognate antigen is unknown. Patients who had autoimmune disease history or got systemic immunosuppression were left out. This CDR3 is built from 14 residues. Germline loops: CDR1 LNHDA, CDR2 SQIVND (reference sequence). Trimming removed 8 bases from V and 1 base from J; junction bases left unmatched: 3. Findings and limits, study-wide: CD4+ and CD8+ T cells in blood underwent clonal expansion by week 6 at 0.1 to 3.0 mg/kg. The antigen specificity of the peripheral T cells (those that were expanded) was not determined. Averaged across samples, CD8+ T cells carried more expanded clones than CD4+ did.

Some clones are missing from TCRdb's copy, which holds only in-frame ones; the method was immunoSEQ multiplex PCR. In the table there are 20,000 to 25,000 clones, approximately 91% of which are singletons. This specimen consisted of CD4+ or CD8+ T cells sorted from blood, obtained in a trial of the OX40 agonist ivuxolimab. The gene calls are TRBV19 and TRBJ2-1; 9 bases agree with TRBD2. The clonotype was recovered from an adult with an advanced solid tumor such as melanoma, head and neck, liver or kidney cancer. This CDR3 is CASAAGGSYNEQFF. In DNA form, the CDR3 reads TGTGCCAGTGCTGCGGGAGGGTCCTACAATGAGCAGTTCTTC.